The 6 T cell receptor beta chains below were found in one sample sequenced in a study of post-analysis software for immune sequencing data. Study-level results: The five TRBV segments detected at higher frequency in patients than in controls included TRBV5-6, TRBV5-1 and TRBV20-1.

These receptors' antigens are unknown. Carried by the TCR beta cDNA libraries were unique molecular identifiers. Via MiXCR, TCRdb re-called the PCR reads, giving one row per CDR3 protein. The table lists about 620,000 distinct CDR3 sequences, around 40% of them singletons. Sequencing input: blood. The receptor set was obtained from a girl aged 5-17 years with multiple sclerosis.

The chain links TRBV7-9 to TRBJ2-3; a possible D gene is TRBD1 (5 bases). Between the trimmed V and J ends, which lost 4 bases and 4 bases, there was a span of 12 bases. Per germline, CDR1 SEHNR and CDR2 FQNEAQ (reference sequence). The CDR3 length is 14 residues. DNA of the CDR3: TGTGCCAGCAGCTGGGGCTACACGGCAGATACGCAGTATTTT. This translates into CASSWGYTADTQYF.

The table lists this clonotype with a few counts. The rearrangement uses TRBV4-2 and TRBJ2-1, with 9 bases identical to TRBD2. V trimming: 1 base; J trimming: 2 bases; junction bases outside the gene matches: 3. Germline V CDR1 and CDR2: LGHNA, YNFKEQ. There are 16 residues in the CDR3. In nucleotides, the CDR3 is TGTGCCAGCAGCCAAGGAGAGCGGGAGGCCTACAATGAGCAGTTCTTC. Protein sequence: CASSQGEREAYNEQFF.

The V gene is TRBV12-3 or TRBV12-4, the J gene TRBJ2-1; 12 positions match TRBD2. This CDR3 contains 14 residues. V gave up 6 bases and J gave up 8 bases; unmatched junction bases: 5. The CDR3 here is CASSPTSGGHEQFF. The CDR3 DNA follows: TGTGCCAGCAGCCCGACTAGCGGGGGTCATGAGCAGTTCTTC.

The chain links TRBV4-1 to TRBJ1-1; no clear D. The CDR3 is made up of 13 amino acids. The V and J ends lost 0 bases and 7 bases respectively, with 9 bases between them. Per the germline V gene, CDR1 is MGHRA and CDR2 is YSYEKL. As DNA, the CDR3 is TGCGCCAGCAGCCAAGATTGGAGGAATGAAGCTTTCTTT. Amino acid sequence: CASSQDWRNEAFF.

The chain joins TRBV20-1 to TRBJ2-5; D gene uncertain. The germline V gene encodes CDR1 DFQATT and CDR2 SNEGSKA (reference sequence). V was clipped by 3 bases and J by 4 bases, with 6 bases between them. This CDR3 contains 11 residues. CDR3 sequence (DNA): TGCAGTGCTAGCTTCGGAGAGACCCAGTACTTC. Translated, it gives CSASFGETQYF.

The chain joins TRBV12-3 or TRBV12-4 to TRBJ1-2, with D perhaps TRBD1 (5 bases). The CDR3 has 15 residues. Trimming cost V 6 bases and J 0 bases, with 14 bases left between them. The CDR3 spells CASRLQALANYGYTF. The CDR3, as DNA: TGTGCCAGCAGGTTACAGGCGTTAGCTAACTATGGCTACACCTTC.